The text below deals with one T cell receptor (beta chain). The antigen remains undetermined. The sample is drawn from a study of cytomegalovirus exposure and HLA in healthy donors. Overall study results and limits: For TCR beta chains, V- and J-gene trimming was later linked to a missense DCLRE1C variant. Indistinguishable V segments, including TRBV6-2 and TRBV6-3, were excluded. In a later analysis, at a false discovery rate of 0.05, approximately 16,000 TCR beta sequences matched HLA alleles. An analysis done earlier found most TCR beta V segments productive about 87% or about 30% of the time.

13 Jbeta primers and 60 Vbeta primers were used for the PCR. Here immunoSEQ multiplex PCR was the method, and the copy in TCRdb shows in-frame clones only, minus some. The sample includes fewer than 85,000 clones, over 70% seen only once; the top ten take 7.5% to 9.5%. V lost 2 bases and J lost 4, with 10 bases in between. The CDR3 covers 14 residues. Per the germline V gene, CDR1 is SEHNR and CDR2 is FQNEAQ (reference sequence). This clonotype originated in a man aged 35 to 55 in good health and CMV-seropositive. The chain joins TRBV7-9 to TRBJ2-3; D perhaps matches TRBD2 (7 bases). Material: PBMCs. CDR3 coding DNA: TGTGCCAGCAGCTTACGGGGGGCCCCAGATACGCAGTATTTT. It is translated as CASSLRGAPDTQYF.